Sequencing of this T cell receptor beta chain was carried out in a study of regulatory T cells in long-lasting Graves disease. Study-level background: Over 5 years of antithyroid drugs with positive TSH receptor antibodies was taken to mean persistent Graves' disease. General observations from the study: The TCR repertoire of persistent Graves' patients was less diverse than that of newly diagnosed ones. With 2,500 to 3,000 shared public clonotypes, persistent patients exceeded new patients, who shared about a thousand. Rather than thyroid tissue, only peripheral blood underwent study.

Notes on this clonotype: The antigen remains undetermined.

Sample time point: persistent/refractory GD, antithyroid drugs over 5 years with positive TRAb. RNA extracted from PBMCs served as the sequencing template. According to the study, TCR beta libraries were built with iRepertoire HTBI primers and CDR3-region Arm-PCR. TCRdb used MiXCR to reprocess the multiplex PCR reads, holding one entry per CDR3 protein. The repertoire holds around 400,000 distinct CDR3 sequences, with around 22% as singletons. Per the germline V gene, CDR1 is MGHRA and CDR2 is YSYEKL. The V and J ends lost 6 bases and 10 bases respectively, with 15 bases between them. The CDR3 loop spans 13 amino acids.

The source is a female donor with Graves disease. The V gene is TRBV4-1, the J gene TRBJ1-4; D not resolved. The starting material was peripheral blood mononuclear cells (PBMCs), obtained when the disease was refractory, from a patient treated with antithyroid drugs. The CDR3 spells CASSQDVFGKLFF. The CDR3 DNA reads TGCGCCAGCAGTCAGGACGTCTTCGGAAAACTGTTTTTT.